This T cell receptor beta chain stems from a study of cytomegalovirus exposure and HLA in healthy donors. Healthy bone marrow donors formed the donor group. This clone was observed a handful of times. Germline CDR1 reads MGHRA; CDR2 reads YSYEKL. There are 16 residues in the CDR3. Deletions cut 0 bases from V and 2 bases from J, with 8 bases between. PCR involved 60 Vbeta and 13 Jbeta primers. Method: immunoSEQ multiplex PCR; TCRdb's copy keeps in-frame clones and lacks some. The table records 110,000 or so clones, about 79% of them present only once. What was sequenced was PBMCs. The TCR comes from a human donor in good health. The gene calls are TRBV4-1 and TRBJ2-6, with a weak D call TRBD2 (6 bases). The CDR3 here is CASSQDPGAGANVLTF. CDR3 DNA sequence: TGCGCCAGCAGCCAAGATCCGGGGGCTGGGGCCAACGTCCTGACTTTC.